A selection of T cell receptor beta chains follows, all from one sample in a study of blood T cell repertoires in COVID-19. TCRdb's table, derived via immunoSEQ multiplex PCR, lists solely in-frame clones and lacks some. The data show about 100,000 clones, with around nine tenths seen just once and 1.5% to 2% held by the top ten. Sequenced input: peripheral blood. The receptors derive from a man aged 60 to 69 with acute or convalescent COVID-19. Each CDR3 is given with its conserved first and last residue. D genes are given only for firm matches. Where a row states a size, it is once, few, many or the class of an expanded clone; other rows omit it.

CDR3: CASSQGFGREKSYGYTF
DNA: TGTGCCAGCAGCCAAGGGTTCGGTCGGGAGAAATCTTATGGCTACACCTTC
D: .
size: .
V: TRBV4-2
J: TRBJ1-2

CDR3: CASSLGLAGEHTGELFF
DNA: TGTGCCAGCAGCCTGGGACTAGCGGGAGAGCACACCGGGGAGCTGTTTTTT
D: TRBD2
size: .
V: TRBV11-2
J: TRBJ2-2

CDR3: CASSREPKMSTGGGGTEAFF
DNA: TGTGCCAGCAGCCGAGAACCCAAGATGTCGACAGGGGGTGGAGGAACTGAAGCTTTCTTT
D: TRBD1
size: .
V: TRBV3-1/TRBV3-2
J: TRBJ1-1

CDR3: CASSPPGGNQPQHF
DNA: TGTGCCAGCAGCCCCCCTGGGGGGAATCAGCCCCAGCATTTT
D: .
size: .
V: TRBV14
J: TRBJ1-5

CDR3: CAEGGGDTIPDIRQFF
DNA: TGTGCCGAGGGGGGAGGGGACACAATACCTGATATTAGGCAGTTCTTC
D: .
size: .
V: TRBV7-9
J: TRBJ2-1

CDR3: CASREGANNEQYF
DNA: TGTGCCAGCAGGGAAGGGGCTAACAACGAGCAGTACTTC
D: .
size: .
V: TRBV2
J: TRBJ2-7

CDR3: CASSPRTGSHEQYF
DNA: TGTGCCAGCAGCCCCCGGACAGGCAGCCACGAGCAGTACTTC
D: TRBD1
size: .
V: TRBV5-4
J: TRBJ2-7

CDR3: CSVEAGLGGAGELFF
DNA: TGCAGCGTTGAAGCGGGCCTTGGGGGGGCCGGGGAGCTGTTTTTT
D: TRBD2
size: .
V: TRBV29-1
J: TRBJ2-2

CDR3: CASSVRLAGLNEQFF
DNA: TGTGCCAGCAGCGTACGGCTAGCGGGACTCAATGAGCAGTTCTTC
D: TRBD2
size: .
V: TRBV9
J: TRBJ2-1

CDR3: CASSPPGRGSGETQYF
DNA: TGTGCCAGCAGCCCCCCCGGGAGGGGATCGGGAGAGACCCAGTACTTC
D: TRBD2
size: once
V: TRBV11-2
J: TRBJ2-5

CDR3: CASSQGEGVHNEQFF
DNA: TGCGCCAGCAGCCAAGGCGAAGGGGTCCACAATGAGCAGTTCTTC
D: .
size: .
V: TRBV4-3
J: TRBJ2-1

CDR3: CASRWGQYTEAFF
DNA: TGTGCCAGTAGATGGGGACAATACACTGAAGCTTTCTTT
D: .
size: once
V: TRBV19
J: TRBJ1-1

CDR3: CASSPGIRGENQPQHF
DNA: TGTGCCAGCAGCCCCGGGATACGGGGAGAGAATCAGCCCCAGCATTTT
D: .
size: .
V: TRBV7-2
J: TRBJ1-5

CDR3: CASSSSRASDEQYF
DNA: TGTGCCAGCAGCTCTTCCCGGGCTAGCGACGAGCAGTACTTC
D: .
size: .
V: TRBV6-2/TRBV6-3
J: TRBJ2-7

CDR3: CASSLGRGGREPQHF
DNA: TGTGCCAGCAGCTTGGGGAGAGGGGGTCGGGAGCCCCAGCATTTT
D: .
size: .
V: TRBV6-2/TRBV6-3
J: TRBJ1-5

CDR3: CASSPRQGDPGEQYF
DNA: TGTGCCAGTAGTCCACGACAGGGCGACCCAGGGGAGCAGTACTTC
D: TRBD1
size: .
V: TRBV19
J: TRBJ2-7

CDR3: CASSQVGLAGSMLNEQFF
DNA: TGCGCCAGCAGCCAAGTGGGACTAGCGGGATCCATGTTGAATGAGCAGTTCTTC
D: TRBD2
size: .
V: TRBV4-3
J: TRBJ2-1

CDR3: CASSYSSQELDTQYF
DNA: TGTGCCAGCAGTTACTCTAGTCAGGAACTAGATACGCAGTATTTT
D: .
size: .
V: TRBV6-2/TRBV6-3
J: TRBJ2-3

CDR3: CSVDREGYEQYF
DNA: TGCAGCGTCGACAGGGAAGGCTACGAGCAGTACTTC
D: TRBD1
size: .
V: TRBV29-1
J: TRBJ2-7

CDR3: CATETAVRRFF
DNA: TGTGCCACCGAGACTGCCGTAAGACGGTTCTTC
D: .
size: .
V: TRBV6-5
J: TRBJ2-1

CDR3: CASTLGQMNTEAFF
DNA: TGTGCCAGCACCCTTGGGCAGATGAACACTGAAGCTTTCTTT
D: .
size: .
V: TRBV2
J: TRBJ1-1

CDR3: CASSHGRGTEAFF
DNA: TGTGCCAGCAGCCATGGGCGGGGGACTGAAGCTTTCTTT
D: .
size: .
V: TRBV14
J: TRBJ1-1

CDR3: CASSLNQGTDEQFF
DNA: TGTGCCAGCAGCTTAAATCAGGGAACGGATGAGCAGTTCTTC
D: .
size: once
V: TRBV7-2
J: TRBJ2-1

CDR3: CASSRWLGDRNEQFF
DNA: TGTGCCAGCAGCCGTTGGCTGGGAGACCGAAATGAGCAGTTCTTC
D: .
size: once
V: TRBV5-6
J: TRBJ2-1

CDR3: CAWSPRGVETNEKLFF
DNA: TGTGCCTGGAGTCCCCGTGGAGTCGAAACCAATGAAAAACTGTTTTTT
D: .
size: .
V: TRBV30
J: TRBJ1-4

CDR3: CAIRTGVGTQYF
DNA: TGTGCCATACGGACAGGGGTTGGGACCCAGTACTTC
D: TRBD1
size: .
V: TRBV27
J: TRBJ2-5

CDR3: CSGGTSNTEAFF
DNA: TGCAGCGGAGGGACATCGAACACTGAAGCTTTCTTT
D: .
size: .
V: TRBV29-1
J: TRBJ1-1

CDR3: CASSFPGNQPQHF
DNA: TGTGCCAGCAGTTTCCCAGGGAATCAGCCCCAGCATTTT
D: .
size: .
V: TRBV12-3/TRBV12-4
J: TRBJ1-5

CDR3: CASRPRGRHYGYTF
DNA: TGTGCCAGCAGACCCAGGGGGCGGCACTATGGCTACACCTTC
D: TRBD1
size: .
V: TRBV7-9
J: TRBJ1-2

CDR3: CASSLASAQETQYF
DNA: TGCGCCAGCAGCCTTGCTAGCGCCCAAGAGACCCAGTACTTC
D: .
size: .
V: TRBV4-1
J: TRBJ2-5

CDR3: CASSRGAFGYTF
DNA: TGTGCCAGCAGCCGGGGCGCCTTTGGCTACACCTTC
D: .
size: few
V: TRBV4-2
J: TRBJ1-2

CDR3: CASSQETPDYEQYF
DNA: TGCGCCAGCAGCCAAGAGACACCAGACTACGAGCAGTACTTC
D: .
size: .
V: TRBV4-3
J: TRBJ2-7

CDR3: CASSNWADTDTQYF
DNA: TGTGCCAGTAGTAATTGGGCCGACACAGATACGCAGTATTTT
D: .
size: once
V: TRBV19
J: TRBJ2-3

CDR3: CASSQVLVRSYEQYF
DNA: TGCGCCAGCAGCCAAGTTCTGGTCAGGTCCTACGAGCAGTACTTC
D: .
size: .
V: TRBV4-3
J: TRBJ2-7

CDR3: CASSSQDWTYEQYF
DNA: TGTGCCAGCAGCTCCCAGGACTGGACCTACGAGCAGTACTTC
D: .
size: .
V: TRBV7-9
J: TRBJ2-7

CDR3: CASSLRQNTEAFF
DNA: TGTGCCAGCAGTCTTCGACAGAACACTGAAGCTTTCTTT
D: .
size: .
V: TRBV27
J: TRBJ1-1

CDR3: CASSKEAEDEQFF
DNA: TGTGCCAGCAGTAAGGAAGCGGAGGATGAGCAGTTCTTC
D: .
size: .
V: TRBV12-3/TRBV12-4
J: TRBJ2-1

CDR3: CASSSASYEQYF
DNA: TGTGCCAGCAGTTCCGCGTCCTACGAGCAGTACTTC
D: .
size: .
V: TRBV28
J: TRBJ2-7